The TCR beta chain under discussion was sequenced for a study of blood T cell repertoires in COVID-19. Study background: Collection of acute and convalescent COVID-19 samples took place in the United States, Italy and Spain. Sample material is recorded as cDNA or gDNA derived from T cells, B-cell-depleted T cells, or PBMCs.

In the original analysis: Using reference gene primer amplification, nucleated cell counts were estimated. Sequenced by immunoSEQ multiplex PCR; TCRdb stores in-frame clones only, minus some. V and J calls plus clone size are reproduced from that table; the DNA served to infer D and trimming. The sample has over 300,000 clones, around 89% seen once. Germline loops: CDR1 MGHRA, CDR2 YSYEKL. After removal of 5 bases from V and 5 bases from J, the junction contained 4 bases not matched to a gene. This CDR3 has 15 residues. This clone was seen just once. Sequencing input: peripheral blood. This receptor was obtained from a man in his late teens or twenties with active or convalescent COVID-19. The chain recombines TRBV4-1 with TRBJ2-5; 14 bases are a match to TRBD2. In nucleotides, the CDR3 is TGCGCCAGCAGCACCAGACTAGCGGGGGGGGAGACCCAGTACTTC. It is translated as CASSTRLAGGETQYF.